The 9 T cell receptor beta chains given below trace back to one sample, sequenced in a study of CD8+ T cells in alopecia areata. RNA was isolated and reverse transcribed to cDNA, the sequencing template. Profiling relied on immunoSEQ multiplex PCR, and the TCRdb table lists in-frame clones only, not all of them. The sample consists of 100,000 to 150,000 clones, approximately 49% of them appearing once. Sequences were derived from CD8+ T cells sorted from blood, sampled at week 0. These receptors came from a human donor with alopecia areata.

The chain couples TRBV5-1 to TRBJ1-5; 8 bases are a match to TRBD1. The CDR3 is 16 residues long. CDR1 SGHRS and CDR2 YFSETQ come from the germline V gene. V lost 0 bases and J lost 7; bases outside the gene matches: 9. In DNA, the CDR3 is TGCGCCAGCAGCTTGGGACCTGGACAGGGCTTCCAGCCCCAGCATTTT. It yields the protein CASSLGPGQGFQPQHF.

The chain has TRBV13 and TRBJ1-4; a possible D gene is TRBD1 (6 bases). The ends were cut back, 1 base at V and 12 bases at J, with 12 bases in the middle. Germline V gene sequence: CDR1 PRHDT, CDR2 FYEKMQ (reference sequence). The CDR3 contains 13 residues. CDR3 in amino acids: CASSLEGGEELFF. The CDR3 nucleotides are TGTGCCAGCAGCTTAGAAGGGGGAGAAGAACTGTTTTTT.

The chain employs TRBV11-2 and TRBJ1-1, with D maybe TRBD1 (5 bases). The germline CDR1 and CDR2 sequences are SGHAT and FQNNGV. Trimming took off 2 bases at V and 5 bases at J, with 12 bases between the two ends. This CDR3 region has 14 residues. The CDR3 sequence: CASSLRGGRTEAFF. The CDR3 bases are TGTGCCAGCAGCTTACGGGGGGGGAGGACTGAAGCTTTCTTT.

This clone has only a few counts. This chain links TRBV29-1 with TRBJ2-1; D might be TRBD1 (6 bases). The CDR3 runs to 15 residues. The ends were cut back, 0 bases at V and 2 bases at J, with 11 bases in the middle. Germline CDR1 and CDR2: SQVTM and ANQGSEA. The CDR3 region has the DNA TGCAGCGTTGAAGATAGAGGGGACACCTACAATGAGCAGTTCTTC. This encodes CSVEDRGDTYNEQFF.

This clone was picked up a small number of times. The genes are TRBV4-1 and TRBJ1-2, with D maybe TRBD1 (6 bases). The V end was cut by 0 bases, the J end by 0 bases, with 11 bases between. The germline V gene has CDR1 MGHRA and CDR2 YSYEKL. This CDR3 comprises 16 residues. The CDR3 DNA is TGCGCCAGCAGCCAAGATGGGACACCTACTAACTATGGCTACACCTTC. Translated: CASSQDGTPTNYGYTF.

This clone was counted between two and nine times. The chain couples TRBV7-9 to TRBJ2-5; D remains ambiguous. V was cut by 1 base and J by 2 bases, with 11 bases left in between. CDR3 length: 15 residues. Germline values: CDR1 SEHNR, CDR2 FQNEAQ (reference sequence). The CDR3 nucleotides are TGTGCCAGCAGCTTAGTAGGGTTAGAACAAGAGACCCAGTACTTC. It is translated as CASSLVGLEQETQYF.

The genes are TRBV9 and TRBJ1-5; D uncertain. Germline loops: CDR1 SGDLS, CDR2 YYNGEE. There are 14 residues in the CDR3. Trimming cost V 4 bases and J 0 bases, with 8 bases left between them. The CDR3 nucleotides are TGTGCCAGCAGCCCCGGGCATAGCAATCAGCCCCAGCATTTT. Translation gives CASSPGHSNQPQHF.

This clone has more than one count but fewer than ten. The CDR3 region has the DNA TGCTCAACCTCCGGTGAGGGGGAAGTGAACACTGAAGCTTTCTTT. Its translation: CSTSGEGEVNTEAFF. The genes are TRBV29-1 and TRBJ1-1; weak D call: TRBD1 (6 bases). The CDR3 loop spans 15 amino acids. Germline CDR1 SQVTM, CDR2 ANQGSEA.

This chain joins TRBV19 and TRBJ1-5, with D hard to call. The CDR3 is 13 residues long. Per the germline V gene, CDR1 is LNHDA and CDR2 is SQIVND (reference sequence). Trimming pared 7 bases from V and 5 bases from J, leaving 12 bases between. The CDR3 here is CASIGQEDQPQHF. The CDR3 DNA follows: TGTGCCAGTATCGGTCAGGAGGATCAGCCCCAGCATTTT. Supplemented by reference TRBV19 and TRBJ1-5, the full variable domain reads DGGITQSPKYLFRKEGQNVTLSCEQNLNHDAMYWYRQDPGQGLRLIYYSQIVNDFQKGDIAEGYSVSREKKESFPLTVTSAQKNPTAFYLCASIGQEDQPQHFGDGTRLSIL.